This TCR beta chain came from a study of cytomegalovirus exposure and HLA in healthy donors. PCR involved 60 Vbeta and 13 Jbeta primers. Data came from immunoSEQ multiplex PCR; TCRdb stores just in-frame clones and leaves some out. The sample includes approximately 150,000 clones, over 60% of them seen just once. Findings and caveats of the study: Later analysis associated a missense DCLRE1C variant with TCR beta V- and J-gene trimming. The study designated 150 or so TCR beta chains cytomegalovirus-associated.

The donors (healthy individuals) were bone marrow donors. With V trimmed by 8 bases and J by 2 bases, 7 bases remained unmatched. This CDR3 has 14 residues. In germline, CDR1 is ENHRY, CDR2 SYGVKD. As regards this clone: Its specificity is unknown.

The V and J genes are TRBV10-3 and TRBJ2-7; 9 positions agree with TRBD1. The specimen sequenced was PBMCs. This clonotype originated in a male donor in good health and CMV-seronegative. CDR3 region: CAIQEGTGTYEQYF. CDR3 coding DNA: TGTGCCATCCAGGAGGGGACAGGGACCTACGAGCAGTACTTC.